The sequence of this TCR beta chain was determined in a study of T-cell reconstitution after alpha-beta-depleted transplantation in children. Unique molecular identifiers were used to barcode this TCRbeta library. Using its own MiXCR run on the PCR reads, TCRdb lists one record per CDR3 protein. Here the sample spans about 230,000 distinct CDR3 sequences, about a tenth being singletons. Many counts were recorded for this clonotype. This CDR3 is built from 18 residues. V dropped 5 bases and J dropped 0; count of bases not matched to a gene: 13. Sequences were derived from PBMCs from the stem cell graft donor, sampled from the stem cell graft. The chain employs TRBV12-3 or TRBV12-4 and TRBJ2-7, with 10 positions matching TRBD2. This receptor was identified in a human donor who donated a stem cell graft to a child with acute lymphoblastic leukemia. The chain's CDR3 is CASSPGDNSGGISYEQYF. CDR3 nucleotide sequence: TGTGCCAGCAGTCCCGGGGACAATAGCGGGGGGATCTCCTACGAGCAGTACTTC.